This T cell receptor (beta chain) stems from a study of T cells in Graves' hyperthyroidism and ophthalmopathy. Amplification of TCR beta CDR3 regions used RNA as the template. With the HTBI primer set, the TCR CDR3 went through a first round of RT-PCR. One entry per CDR3 protein results from TCRdb running MiXCR on the multiplex PCR reads. The data contain 400,000 to 550,000 distinct CDR3 sequences, approximately 25% of them singletons. Sequencing was done on a sample of blood. This clonotype was obtained from a woman in her 30s with Graves' ophthalmopathy.

Written as DNA, the CDR3 is TGTGCGACCAGCTTCGACAGTAATCAGCCCCAGCATTTT. Protein: CATSFDSNQPQHF. This rearrangement joins TRBV7-8 to TRBJ1-5; D might be TRBD1 (5 bases). This CDR3 is built from 13 residues. Germline values: CDR1 SGHVS, CDR2 FQNEAQ.